This T cell receptor beta chain was retrieved from a study of control samples from healthy donors and cancer patients. Trimming pared 2 bases from V and 1 base from J, leaving 7 bases between. Germline V gives CDR1 SGHRS, CDR2 YFSETQ. The length of the CDR3 is 13 residues. Clones were read by immunoSEQ multiplex PCR, and TCRdb kept only the in-frame ones, dropping some. The repertoire holds fewer than 100,000 clones, with around nine tenths as singletons. Sequencing input: blood. This chain uses TRBV5-1 with TRBJ2-7; no clear D. The TCR sequence derives from a woman between 45 and 60 years old in good health. In nucleotides, the CDR3 is TGCGCCAGCAGCTTAATCGGGTCCTACGAGCAGTACTTC. Its protein is CASSLIGSYEQYF. Combining the CDR3 with reference TRBV5-1 and TRBJ2-7 gives the whole variable domain KAGVTQTPRYLIKTRGQQVTLSCSPISGHRSVSWYQQTPGQGLQFLFEYFSETQRNKGNFPGRFSGRQFSNSRSEMNVSTLELGDSALYLCASSLIGSYEQYFGPGTRLTVT.